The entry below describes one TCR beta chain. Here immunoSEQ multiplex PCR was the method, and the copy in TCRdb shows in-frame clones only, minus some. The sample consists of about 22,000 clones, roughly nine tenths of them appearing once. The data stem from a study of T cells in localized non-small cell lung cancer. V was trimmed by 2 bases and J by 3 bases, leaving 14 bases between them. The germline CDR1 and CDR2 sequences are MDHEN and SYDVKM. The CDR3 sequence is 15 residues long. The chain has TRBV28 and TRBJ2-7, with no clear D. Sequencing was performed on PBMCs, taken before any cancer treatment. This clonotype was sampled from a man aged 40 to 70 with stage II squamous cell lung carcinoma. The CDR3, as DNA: TGTGCCAGCAGTTTAGGCAGTCTGTTGGACTACGAGCAGTACTTC. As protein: CASSLGSLLDYEQYF.